This TCR beta chain was sequenced for a study of blood T cells in healthy people across ages. Study at large: Per two T cells, template switching captured roughly one barcoded beta molecule.

CDR1 is SGDLS and CDR2 is YYNGEE in the germline V gene. With V trimmed by 3 bases and J by 2 bases, 5 bases remained unmatched. There are 14 residues in the CDR3. The authors ran a second PCR of about 6 to 11 cycles using a sample-barcoded 5' primer and a J-beta primer mix. TCRdb re-derived calls from the 5' RACE reads in MiXCR, one entry per CDR3 protein. The sample lists around 1,000,000 distinct CDR3 sequences, about 25% occurring once. These data also featured in a second study, about T cells of mothers and their children. That study reports: The sample comes from eight or nine healthy Caucasian donors: mothers and children. Reads obtained per mother exceeded 9.5 million TCR beta CDR3 reads, with a few million obtained per child. Biologically related mothers and children overlapped slightly more than unrelated pairs, a non-significant difference.

This receptor was taken from a girl aged 2 to 10 in good health. The sequenced material came from blood. The V and J genes are TRBV9 and TRBJ2-7; TRBD1 matches 7 bases. CDR3 sequence reads: CASSEGDRTYEQYF. As DNA, the CDR3 is TGTGCCAGCAGCGAGGGGGACAGAACCTACGAGCAGTACTTC.